The clone carrying this T cell receptor (beta chain) is labeled as medium-sized. Its target is unknown. Trimming left V 3 bases short and J 0 bases short, with 12 bases between. Germline CDR1 is MGHRA and CDR2 is YSYEKL. The CDR3 is made up of 16 amino acids. This sample was taken from a study of OX40 agonist ivuxolimab in advanced cancers. On the study more broadly: Patients received intravenous ivuxolimab every 2 weeks at 0.01 to 10 mg/kg.

Sequencing was performed with immunoSEQ multiplex PCR; in TCRdb, only in-frame clones are kept and a portion is missing. Among some 54,000 clones listed, over 75% were seen once. Overall study findings and caveats: The study observed clonal expansion of CD4+ and CD8+ blood T cells by week 6 at 0.1 to 3.0 mg/kg. There were, on average, more expanded clones in CD8+ T cells than in CD4+.

This clonotype originated in an adult with an advanced solid tumor such as melanoma, head and neck, liver or kidney cancer. The sequencing here drew on CD4+ or CD8+ T cells sorted from blood, taken in a trial of the OX40 agonist ivuxolimab. The V gene is TRBV4-1, the J gene TRBJ1-5, with D uncertain. The CDR3 nucleotides read TGCGCCAGCAGCCAGGGAGGTTCCTATAGCAATCAGCCCCAGCATTTT. Residues: CASSQGGSYSNQPQHF.